These 25 T cell receptor beta chains were sequenced from one sample in a study of shared clonotypes between healthy human individuals. The method was immunoSEQ multiplex PCR; TCRdb's version includes in-frame clones alone and lacks a portion of them. Of around 990,000 clones in the sample, approximately 80% were seen once. The specimen sequenced was memory CD4+ T cells from PBMCs. This sample's subset: CD45RA-negative fraction. The receptors here all came from a man between 18 and 29 years old in good health. Some clones in this sample may be carry-over from other donors' samples.

This chain connects TRBV28 to TRBJ1-5, with D possibly matching TRBD1 (5 bases). The CDR3 is 15 amino acids. Germline V gene data show CDR1 as MDHEN and CDR2 as SYDVKM. Trimming took off 7 bases at V and 7 bases at J, with 20 bases between the two ends. The CDR3 here is CASNQRAGFEQPQHF. In DNA, the CDR3 is TGTGCCAGCAATCAACGGGCAGGGTTTGAGCAGCCCCAGCATTTT.

The gene calls are TRBV9 and TRBJ2-2; tentatively, D is TRBD1 (5 bases). From germline, CDR1 is SGDLS and CDR2 YYNGEE. V was cut by 0 bases and J by 5 bases, with 14 bases left in between. The CDR3 runs 16 residues. Written as DNA, the CDR3 is TGTGCCAGCAGCGTAGGTGGGGCTATGGTAACCGGGGAGCTGTTTTTT. This gives the protein CASSVGGAMVTGELFF. The variable domain in full, completed from reference TRBV9 and TRBJ2-2, reads DSGVTQTPKHLITATGQRVTLRCSPRSGDLSVYWYQQSLDQGLQFLIQYYNGEERAKGNILERFSAQQFPDLHSELNLSSLELGDSALYFCASSVGGAMVTGELFFGEGSRLTVL.

The chain has TRBV7-6 and TRBJ2-1, with D hard to call. Trimming stripped 5 bases from V and 5 bases from J, with 10 bases between. CDR3 length: 13 amino acids. Per the germline V gene, CDR1 is SGHVS and CDR2 is FNYEAQ. The CDR3 nucleotides read TGTGCCAGCAGCCCCGGACGGAACAATGAGCAGTTCTTC. Its protein is CASSPGRNNEQFF.

To note about this clone: The sample holds other DNA sequences that translate to the same CDR3. The chain is built from TRBV11-2 and TRBJ2-7; D is unclear. The CDR3 loop spans 12 amino acids. Trimming removed 3 bases at V and 6 bases at J, with 9 bases between. From germline, CDR1 is SGHAT and CDR2 FQNNGV. Written as DNA, the CDR3 is TGTGCCAGCAGCTTCTTGGGTCTCGAGCAGTACTTC. This codes for CASSFLGLEQYF.

The chain combines TRBV6-1 with TRBJ1-1, with D possibly being TRBD1 (5 bases). Trimming cost V 8 bases and J 1 base, with 8 bases left between them. The CDR3 covers 12 residues. Germline V gene data show CDR1 as MNHNS and CDR2 as SASEGT. CDR3 nucleotide sequence: TGTGCCAGCCGGGGCCAGAACACTGAAGCTTTCTTT. It translates to CASRGQNTEAFF.

The J gene is TRBJ1-2, the V gene TRBV29-1, with TRBD1 identical over 8 bases. The CDR3 has 13 amino acids. V lost 5 bases and J lost 4; bases outside the gene matches: 6. CDR1 and CDR2 (germline): SQVTM, ANQGSEA. CDR3 sequence: CSVPFGTGYGYTF. The CDR3 coding sequence is TGCAGCGTTCCCTTCGGGACAGGCTATGGCTACACCTTC. Drawing the rest from reference TRBV29-1 and TRBJ1-2, the complete variable domain is SAVISQKPSRDICQRGTSLTIQCQVDSQVTMMFWYRQQPGQSLTLIATANQGSEATYESGFVIDKFPISRPNLTFSTLTVSNMSPEDSSIYLCSVPFGTGYGYTFGSGTRLTVV.

The chain uses TRBV28 and TRBJ2-7, with TRBD2 matching over 9 bases. Germline V gene lookup returns CDR1 MDHEN and CDR2 SYDVKM. There are 17 residues in the CDR3. J gave up 2 bases and V 7 bases, and 15 bases lay outside the gene matches. CDR3 sequence: CASTMGGAGGSTYEQYF. CDR3 coding DNA: TGTGCCAGCACCATGGGGGGAGCGGGAGGTTCTACCTACGAGCAGTACTTC.

This chain uses TRBV15 with TRBJ2-3, with 12 bases identical to TRBD2. Germline CDR1 is LNHNV and CDR2 is YYDKDF (reference sequence). Trimming cost V 3 bases and J 5 bases; bases outside gene matches: 6. This CDR3 has 16 amino acids. The DNA for the CDR3 is TGTGCCACCAGCAGCCGACTAGCGGGAGCCGTAGATACGCAGTATTTT. It encodes CATSSRLAGAVDTQYF.

This chain connects TRBV6-6 to TRBJ2-1, with 8 bases identical to TRBD1. Trimming at V came to 5 bases and at J to 0 bases, leaving 6 bases not matched to a gene. The CDR3 sequence is 16 residues long. Germline values: CDR1 MNHNY, CDR2 SVGAGI (reference sequence). CDR3 DNA: TGTGCCAGCAGTCCACGGACAGGGAGCTCCTACAATGAGCAGTTCTTC. Encoded protein: CASSPRTGSSYNEQFF.

The J gene is TRBJ2-7, the V gene TRBV2, with 12 bases matching TRBD2. Germline V gene lookup returns CDR1 SNHLY and CDR2 FYNNEI. The length of the CDR3 is 15 residues. Losses at the gene ends were 4 bases for V and 3 bases for J; bases not matched to a gene: 4. CDR3 DNA sequence: TGTGCCAGCAGTGGCGGGACTAGCGGGCACTACGAGCAGTACTTC. This sequence encodes CASSGGTSGHYEQYF.

The rearrangement uses TRBV19 and TRBJ2-7; perhaps D is TRBD1 or TRBD2 (6 bases each). Germline-derived CDR1 and CDR2 are LNHDA and SQIVND (reference sequence). The CDR3 is 15 residues long. V was pared by 5 bases and J by 2 bases, with 16 bases between. DNA of the CDR3: TGTGCCAGTAGTGAACAGGGAAGGGGGGCCTACGAGCAGTACTTC. Its protein is CASSEQGRGAYEQYF.

The chain couples TRBV6-5 to TRBJ2-7; possible D gene TRBD1, 5 bases. Trimming took off 6 bases at V and 4 bases at J, with 13 bases between the two ends. The CDR3 runs to 13 residues. Germline-derived CDR1 and CDR2 are MNHEY and SVGAGI. The CDR3: CASSGRALYEQYF. The CDR3 nucleotides are TGTGCCAGCAGCGGCAGGGCCTTATACGAGCAGTACTTC.

The rearrangement links TRBV9 to TRBJ1-2; perhaps TRBD1 as D (6 bases). The germline V gene has CDR1 SGDLS and CDR2 YYNGEE. The germline V and J ends were trimmed by 3 bases and 13 bases, with 13 bases remaining between them. The CDR3 runs 11 residues. This CDR3 reads CASSDPGQLTF. As DNA, the CDR3 is TGTGCCAGCAGCGACCCCGGACAGCTCACCTTC.

V usage is TRBV9 and J usage is TRBJ2-5; TRBD2 matches at 10 bases. The CDR3 contains 17 residues. V gave up 0 bases and J gave up 1 base; unmatched junction bases: 6. Germline V gene sequence: CDR1 SGDLS, CDR2 YYNGEE. CDR3 protein: CASSVGSSGGFQETQYF. The CDR3 region has the DNA TGTGCCAGCAGCGTAGGTAGTAGCGGGGGGTTCCAAGAGACCCAGTACTTC.

The chain employs TRBV27 and TRBJ2-1, with 9 bases aligning to TRBD2. Per the germline V gene, CDR1 is MNHEY and CDR2 is SMNVEV (reference sequence). Trimming took 4 bases from V and 0 from J; bases not matched to a gene: 4. This CDR3 has 16 residues. CDR3 coding DNA: TGTGCCAGCAGTTCGGGAGCGGGAGGCTCCTACAATGAGCAGTTCTTC. Translating it yields CASSSGAGGSYNEQFF.

The genes are TRBV6-6 and TRBJ1-5, with D unclear. CDR3 length equals 13 residues. The germline V and J ends were trimmed by 2 bases and 2 bases, with 4 bases remaining between them. Germline V CDR1 and CDR2: MNHNY, SVGAGI (reference sequence). Here the CDR3 reads CASSYEGNQPQHF. In DNA, the CDR3 is TGTGCCAGCAGTTACGAAGGCAATCAGCCCCAGCATTTT.

The chain carries TRBV9 and TRBJ2-5, with 9 bases aligning to TRBD2. The CDR3 covers 15 residues. The germline V gene encodes CDR1 SGDLS and CDR2 YYNGEE. J lost 7 bases, V lost 0 bases, and 7 bases had no gene match. The CDR3 DNA sequence: TGTGCCAGCAGCGTAGGCGTAGCGGGAGTAGGGACCCAGTACTTC. Its protein product is CASSVGVAGVGTQYF.

The chain has TRBV6-6 and TRBJ2-7; D remains ambiguous. The CDR3 consists of 15 residues. Trimming pared 7 bases from V and 0 bases from J, leaving 16 bases between. From germline, CDR1 is MNHNY and CDR2 SVGAGI (reference sequence). The DNA of the CDR3 is TGTGCCAGCACCTCGGGCGGTTCCCTCTCCTACGAGCAGTACTTC. Translated, it gives CASTSGGSLSYEQYF.

This rearrangement joins TRBV28 to TRBJ2-5; 10 positions agree with TRBD2. The CDR3 runs to 14 residues. Trimming removed 5 bases from V and 5 bases from J; junction bases left unmatched: 5. Germline CDR1 and CDR2: MDHEN and SYDVKM. CDR3 sequence (DNA): TGTGCCAGCAGTCCTAGCGGGAGTCGGGAGACCCAGTACTTC. It specifies CASSPSGSRETQYF.

As regards this clone: It differs at one base from a far larger clone, so likely a read error. The V gene is TRBV5-4, the J gene TRBJ1-2; D uncertain. Germline V gives CDR1 SGHNT, CDR2 YYREEE (reference sequence). This CDR3 is built from 15 residues. This chain's CDR3 is CAGSPGRLSNYGYTF. The CDR3 DNA reads as TGTGCCGGCAGCCCTGGACGGCTATCAAACTATGGCTACACCTTC.

The chain couples TRBV6-1 to TRBJ2-5; D remains ambiguous. Matching the DNA end better, TRBJ2-7 makes the J call doubtful. This CDR3 has 14 amino acids. Germline CDR1 and CDR2: MNHNS and SASEGT. This CDR3 reads CATLRTVNSYEQYF. The CDR3 DNA sequence: TGTGCCACCCTCAGGACGGTCAATTCCTACGAGCAGTACTTC.

This clone was detected only once. The J gene is TRBJ2-7, the V gene TRBV11-2; D may be TRBD1 (6 bases). This CDR3 region has 14 residues. The ends were cut back, 2 bases at V and 4 bases at J, with 12 bases in the middle. Germline V lookup: CDR1 SGHAT, CDR2 FQNNGV. The CDR3 DNA is TGTGCCAGCAGCTTATCGGACAGAGCGTACGAGCAGTACTTC. This codes for CASSLSDRAYEQYF.

V and J are TRBV11-1 and TRBJ2-4, with 10 bases identical to TRBD1. Trimming cost V 5 bases and J 6 bases; bases outside gene matches: 4. CDR3 length: 14 residues. Germline V lookup: CDR1 SGHAT, CDR2 FQDESV (reference sequence). CDR3 loop: CASSPGQGRNIQYF. CDR3 sequence (DNA): TGTGCCAGCAGCCCGGGACAGGGGAGAAACATTCAGTACTTC.

V and J are TRBV30 and TRBJ2-7; D could derive from TRBD1 or TRBD2 (5 bases each). V shed 4 bases and J shed 10 bases, with 26 bases lying between them. Germline V gene lookup returns CDR1 GTSNPN and CDR2 SVGIG (reference sequence). This CDR3 spans 15 amino acids. The CDR3 nucleotides read TGTGCCTGGACTCTTCCCGCCGGGGCCCTTAATGTTCAGTACTTC. Encoded protein: CAWTLPAGALNVQYF. The full variable domain, its missing parts supplied by reference TRBV30 and TRBJ2-7, is SQTIHQWPATLVQPVGSPLSLECTVEGTSNPNLYWYRQAAGRGLQLLFYSVGIGQISSEVPQNLSASRPQDRQFILSSKKLLLSDSGFYLCAWTLPAGALNVQYFGPGTRLTVT.

V is TRBV2 and J is TRBJ2-1; tentative D call: TRBD2 (6 bases). The V end lost 7 bases, the J end lost 5 bases, and 15 bases lay between the germline ends. CDR3 length: 14 residues. From germline, CDR1 is SNHLY and CDR2 FYNNEI. CDR3 sequence reads: CASTLTSSHNEQFF. The CDR3 coding sequence is TGTGCCAGCACCCTGACTAGTTCCCACAATGAGCAGTTCTTC.